The entry below describes one T cell receptor beta chain. Its antigen is currently unknown. The assay ran at deep level. Clones were sequenced by immunoSEQ multiplex PCR, and TCRdb holds only the in-frame ones, with some missing. The profile shows about 1 million clones, around 74% of them singletons. V trimming: 5 bases; J trimming: 0 bases; junction bases outside the gene matches: 7. Germline V CDR1 and CDR2: LGHNT, FRNRAP. This CDR3 contains 17 residues. The sample belongs to a study of shared clonotypes between healthy human individuals. Study overall: Used for every donor were three CD4 naive, three CD4 memory, two CD8 naive and one CD8 memory plate.

Broader study findings: Between several donors, naive CD4 clonotypes were shared at a level of about 5%.

Sequencing was performed on memory CD4+ T cells sorted from blood. As to subset: CD45RA-negative fraction. V and J are TRBV12-5 and TRBJ2-1, with 10 bases identical to TRBD2. The receptor comes from a man aged 18 to 30 in good health. CDR3 in amino acids: CASGRLAGESSYNEQFF. The CDR3 nucleotides are TGTGCTAGTGGTCGACTAGCGGGCGAAAGCTCCTACAATGAGCAGTTCTTC.